This T cell receptor (beta chain) was observed in a study of cytomegalovirus exposure and HLA in healthy donors. The study ran its PCR with 60 Vbeta and 13 Jbeta primers. TCRdb's table, derived via immunoSEQ multiplex PCR, lists solely in-frame clones and lacks some. The data show about 150,000 clones, roughly 82% seen once. The CDR3 runs to 15 residues. CDR1 and CDR2 from the germline V gene are PRHDT and FYEKMQ (reference sequence). V gave up 6 bases and J gave up 5 bases, with 19 bases separating them. The TCR sequence derives from a male donor in good health and CMV-seronegative. Sequencing was performed on PBMCs. V usage is TRBV13 and J usage is TRBJ1-1; tentatively, D is TRBD1 (5 bases). CDR3 in DNA: TGTGCCAGCAGGGTAAGGACCCAGGGATGGACTGAAGCTTTCTTT. This translates into CASRVRTQGWTEAFF.